What follows is one TCR beta chain and its context. Germline is not matched at one junction end, which may reflect a read error. Methods used by the authors: For nucleated cells, counts were estimated from reference gene primer amplification. Assay: immunoSEQ multiplex PCR; the TCRdb copy retains only in-frame clones and omits some. V, J and clone size are taken as reported in that table, and D and trimming were inferred from the DNA itself. The sample contains 200,000 to 300,000 clones, roughly 76% of which appear only once. This CDR3 spans 15 amino acids. Germline values: CDR1 MNHEY, CDR2 SMNVEV (reference sequence). The data belong to a study of blood T cell repertoires in COVID-19. Study as a whole: Sources were T cells, B-cell-depleted T cells, or PBMCs; the material itself was cDNA or gDNA.

Seattle enrolled patients during active infection and tracked them longitudinally. This chain uses TRBV27 with TRBJ2-3; 7 nucleotides align to TRBD2. Sequenced material: peripheral blood. This clonotype was obtained from a woman aged 80 or older with COVID-19, enrolled during active disease. As DNA, the CDR3 is TGTGCCAGCATTTTACGGGGGGTTCCTGGAGATACGCAGTATTTT. This sequence encodes CASILRGVPGDTQYF.